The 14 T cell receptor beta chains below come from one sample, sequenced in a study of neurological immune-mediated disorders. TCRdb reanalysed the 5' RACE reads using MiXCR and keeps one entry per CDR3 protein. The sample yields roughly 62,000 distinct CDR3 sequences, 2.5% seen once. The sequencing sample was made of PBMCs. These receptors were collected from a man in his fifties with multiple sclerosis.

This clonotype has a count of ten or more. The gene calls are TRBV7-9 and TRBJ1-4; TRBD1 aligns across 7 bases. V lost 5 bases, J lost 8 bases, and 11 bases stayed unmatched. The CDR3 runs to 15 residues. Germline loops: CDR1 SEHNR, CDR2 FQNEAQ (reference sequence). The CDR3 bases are TGTGCCAGCAGCCCCCGGCCAGGGGGTACAGAAAAACTGTTTTTT. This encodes CASSPRPGGTEKLFF.

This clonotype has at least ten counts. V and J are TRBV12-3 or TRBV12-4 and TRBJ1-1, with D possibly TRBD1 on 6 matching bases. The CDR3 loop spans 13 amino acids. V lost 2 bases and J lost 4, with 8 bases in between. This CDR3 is CASSLTGSTEAFF. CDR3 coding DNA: TGTGCCAGCAGTTTAACAGGGAGCACTGAAGCTTTCTTT.

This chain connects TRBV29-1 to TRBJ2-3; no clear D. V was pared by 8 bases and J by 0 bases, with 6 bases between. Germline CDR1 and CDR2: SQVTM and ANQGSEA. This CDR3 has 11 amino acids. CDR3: CSQTSTDTQYF. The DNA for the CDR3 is TGCAGCCAGACCAGCACAGATACGCAGTATTTT.

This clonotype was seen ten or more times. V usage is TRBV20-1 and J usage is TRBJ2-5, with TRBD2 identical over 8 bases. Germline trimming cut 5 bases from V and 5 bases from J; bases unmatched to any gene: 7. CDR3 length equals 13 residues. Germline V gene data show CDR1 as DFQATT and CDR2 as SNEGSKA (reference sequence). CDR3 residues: CSAPLAGAETQYF. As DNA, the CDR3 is TGCAGTGCTCCTCTAGCGGGCGCCGAGACCCAGTACTTC.

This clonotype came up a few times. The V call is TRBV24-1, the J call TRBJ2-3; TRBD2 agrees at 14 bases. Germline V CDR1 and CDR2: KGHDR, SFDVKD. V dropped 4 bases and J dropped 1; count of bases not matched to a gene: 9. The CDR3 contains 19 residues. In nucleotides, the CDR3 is TGTGCCACCAGTGACCTGACTAGCGGGGGGGCCGGGGGCACAGATACGCAGTATTTT. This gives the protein CATSDLTSGGAGGTDTQYF.

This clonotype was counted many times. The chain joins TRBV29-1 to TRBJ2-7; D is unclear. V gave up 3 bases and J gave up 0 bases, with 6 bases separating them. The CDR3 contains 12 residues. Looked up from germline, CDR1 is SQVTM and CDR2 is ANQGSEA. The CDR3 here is CSVEAGSYEQYF. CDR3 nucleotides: TGCAGCGTTGAGGCAGGCTCCTACGAGCAGTACTTC.

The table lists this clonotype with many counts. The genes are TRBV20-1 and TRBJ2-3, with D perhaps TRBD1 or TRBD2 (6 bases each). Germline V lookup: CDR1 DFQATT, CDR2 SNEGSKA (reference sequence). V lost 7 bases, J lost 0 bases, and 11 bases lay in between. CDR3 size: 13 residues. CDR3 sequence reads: CSERGPSTDTQYF. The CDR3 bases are TGCAGTGAACGGGGGCCTAGCACAGATACGCAGTATTTT.

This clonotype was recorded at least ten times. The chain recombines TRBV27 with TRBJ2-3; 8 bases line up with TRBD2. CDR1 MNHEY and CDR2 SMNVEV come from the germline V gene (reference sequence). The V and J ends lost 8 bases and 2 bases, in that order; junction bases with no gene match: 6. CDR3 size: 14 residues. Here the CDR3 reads CASGLAGVTDTQYF. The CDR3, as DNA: TGTGCCAGCGGGCTAGCGGGTGTCACAGATACGCAGTATTTT.

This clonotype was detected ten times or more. This CDR3 is CASSTYRGPNTEAFF. The CDR3 nucleotides are TGTGCCAGCAGCACCTACAGGGGGCCTAACACTGAAGCTTTCTTT. The chain employs TRBV7-2 and TRBJ1-1, with 9 positions matching TRBD1. The CDR3 length is 15 residues. Losses at the gene ends were 5 bases for V and 2 bases for J; bases not matched to a gene: 6. Germline assignment: CDR1 SGHTA and CDR2 FQGNSA.

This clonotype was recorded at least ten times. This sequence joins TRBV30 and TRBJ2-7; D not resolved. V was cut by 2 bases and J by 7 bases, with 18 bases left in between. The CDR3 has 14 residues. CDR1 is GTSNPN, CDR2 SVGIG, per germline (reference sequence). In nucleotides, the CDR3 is TGTGCCTGGAGTTGGGCAGCTACTCTGGGTGAGCAGTACTTC. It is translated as CAWSWAATLGEQYF.

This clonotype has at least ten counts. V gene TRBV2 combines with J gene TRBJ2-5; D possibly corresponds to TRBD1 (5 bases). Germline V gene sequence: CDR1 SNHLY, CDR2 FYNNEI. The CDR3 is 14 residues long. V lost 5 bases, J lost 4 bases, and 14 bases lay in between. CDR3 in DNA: TGTGCCAGCAGTATCCAGGGTAGGCTAGAGACCCAGTACTTC. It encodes CASSIQGRLETQYF.

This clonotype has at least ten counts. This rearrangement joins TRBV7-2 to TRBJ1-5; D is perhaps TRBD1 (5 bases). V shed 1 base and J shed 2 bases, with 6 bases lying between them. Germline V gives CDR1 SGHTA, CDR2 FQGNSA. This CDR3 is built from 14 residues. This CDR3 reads CASSLGQRNQPQHF. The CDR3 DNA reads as TGTGCCAGCAGCTTAGGACAGCGCAATCAGCCCCAGCATTTT.

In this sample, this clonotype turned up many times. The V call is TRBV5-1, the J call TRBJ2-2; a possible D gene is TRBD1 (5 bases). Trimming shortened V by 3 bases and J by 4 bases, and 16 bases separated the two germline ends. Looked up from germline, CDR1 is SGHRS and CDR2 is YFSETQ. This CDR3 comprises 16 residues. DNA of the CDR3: TGCGCCAGCAGCTGGACACATAACTTGGGCACCGGGGAGCTGTTTTTT. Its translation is CASSWTHNLGTGELFF.

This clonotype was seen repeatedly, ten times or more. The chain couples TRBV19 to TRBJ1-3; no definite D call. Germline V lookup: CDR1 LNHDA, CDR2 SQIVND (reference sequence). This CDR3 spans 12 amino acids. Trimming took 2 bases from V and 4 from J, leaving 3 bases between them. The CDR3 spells CASSINGNTIYF. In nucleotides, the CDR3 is TGTGCCAGTAGTATAAACGGAAACACCATATATTTT.